This T cell receptor (beta chain) was captured in a study of blood T cell repertoires in COVID-19. Study summary: Nucleic acid was either cDNA or gDNA, and it came from T cells, B-cell-depleted T cells, or PBMCs.

V was clipped by 5 bases and J by 4 bases, with 15 bases between them. In germline, CDR1 is SGHVS, CDR2 FQNEAQ. The CDR3 has 15 amino acids. Assay: immunoSEQ multiplex PCR; the TCRdb copy retains only in-frame clones and omits some. Of about 23,000 clones listed, roughly 90% are singletons. In its sample, this clone was seen a few times. This sequence originates from a woman aged 80 or over with active COVID-19. The J gene is TRBJ1-3, the V gene TRBV7-8; no firm D call. The sequenced sample was peripheral blood. CDR3 residues: CASSGQEATGNTIYF. The CDR3 nucleotides are TGTGCCAGCAGCGGGCAGGAGGCAACGGGAAACACCATATATTTT.